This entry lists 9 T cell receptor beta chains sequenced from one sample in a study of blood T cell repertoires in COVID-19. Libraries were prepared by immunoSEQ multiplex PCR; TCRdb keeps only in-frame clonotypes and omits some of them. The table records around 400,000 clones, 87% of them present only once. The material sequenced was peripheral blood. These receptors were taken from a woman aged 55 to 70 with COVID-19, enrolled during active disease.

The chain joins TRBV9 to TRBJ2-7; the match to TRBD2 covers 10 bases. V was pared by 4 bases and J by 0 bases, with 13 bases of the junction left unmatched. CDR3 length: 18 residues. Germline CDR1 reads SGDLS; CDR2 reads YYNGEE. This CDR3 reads CASSLRHRTSGTSYEQYF. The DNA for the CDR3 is TGTGCCAGCAGCCTACGACATCGGACTAGCGGAACCTCCTACGAGCAGTACTTC.

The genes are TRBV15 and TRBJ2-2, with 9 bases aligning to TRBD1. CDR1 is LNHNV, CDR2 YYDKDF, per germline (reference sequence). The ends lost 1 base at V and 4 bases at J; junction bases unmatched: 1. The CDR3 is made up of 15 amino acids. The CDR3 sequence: CATSRGTGATGELFF. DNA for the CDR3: TGTGCCACCAGCAGAGGGACAGGGGCCACCGGGGAGCTGTTTTTT.

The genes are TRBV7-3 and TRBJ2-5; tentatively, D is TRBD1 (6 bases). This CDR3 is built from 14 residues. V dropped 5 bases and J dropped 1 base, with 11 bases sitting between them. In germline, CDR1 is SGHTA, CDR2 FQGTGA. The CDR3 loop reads CASSEKGGQETQYF. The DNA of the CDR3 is TGTGCCAGCAGCGAGAAAGGGGGCCAAGAGACCCAGTACTTC.

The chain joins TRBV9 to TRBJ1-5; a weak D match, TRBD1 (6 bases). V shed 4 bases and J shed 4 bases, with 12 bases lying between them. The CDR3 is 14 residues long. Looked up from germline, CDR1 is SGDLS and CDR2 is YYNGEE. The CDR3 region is CASSPGQINQPQHF. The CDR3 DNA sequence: TGTGCCAGCAGCCCAGGACAGATTAATCAGCCCCAGCATTTT.

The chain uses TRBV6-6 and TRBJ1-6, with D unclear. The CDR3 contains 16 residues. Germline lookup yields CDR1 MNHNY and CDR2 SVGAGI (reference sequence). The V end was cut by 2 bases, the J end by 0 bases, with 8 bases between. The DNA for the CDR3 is TGTGCCAGCAGTTACGAGGAGAGCTCCTATAATTCACCCCTCCACTTT. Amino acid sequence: CASSYEESSYNSPLHF.

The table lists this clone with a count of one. CDR3 bases: TGTGCCAGCACCAACAGGGGGGCTCGGGACGAGCAGTACTTC. Translating gives CASTNRGARDEQYF. The rearrangement uses TRBV6-5 and TRBJ2-7; 8 bases agree with TRBD1. The length of the CDR3 is 14 residues. Germline V gives CDR1 MNHEY, CDR2 SVGAGI. J lost 5 bases, V lost 7 bases, and 10 bases had no gene match.

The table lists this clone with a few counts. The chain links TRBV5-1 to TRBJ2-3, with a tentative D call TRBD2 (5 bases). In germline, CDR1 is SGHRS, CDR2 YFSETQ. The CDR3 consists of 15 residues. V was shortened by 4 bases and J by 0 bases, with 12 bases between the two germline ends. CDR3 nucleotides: TGCGCCAGCAGCGTTTCTAGCCAGAGCACAGATACGCAGTATTTT. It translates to CASSVSSQSTDTQYF.

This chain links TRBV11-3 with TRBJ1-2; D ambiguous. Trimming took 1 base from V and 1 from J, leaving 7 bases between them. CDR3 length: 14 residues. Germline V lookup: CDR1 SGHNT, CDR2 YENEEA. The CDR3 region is CASSLGNSNYGYTF. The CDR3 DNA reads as TGTGCCAGCAGCTTAGGTAACAGTAACTATGGCTACACCTTC.

The CDR3 sequence is CAISESTGGWTEAFF. CDR3 nucleotide sequence: TGTGCCATCAGTGAGTCGACAGGGGGCTGGACTGAAGCTTTCTTT. The rearrangement links TRBV10-3 to TRBJ1-1; 10 bases fit TRBD1. V gave up 0 bases and J gave up 5 bases; unmatched junction bases: 3. The CDR3 runs 15 residues. Germline-derived CDR1 and CDR2 are ENHRY and SYGVKD.